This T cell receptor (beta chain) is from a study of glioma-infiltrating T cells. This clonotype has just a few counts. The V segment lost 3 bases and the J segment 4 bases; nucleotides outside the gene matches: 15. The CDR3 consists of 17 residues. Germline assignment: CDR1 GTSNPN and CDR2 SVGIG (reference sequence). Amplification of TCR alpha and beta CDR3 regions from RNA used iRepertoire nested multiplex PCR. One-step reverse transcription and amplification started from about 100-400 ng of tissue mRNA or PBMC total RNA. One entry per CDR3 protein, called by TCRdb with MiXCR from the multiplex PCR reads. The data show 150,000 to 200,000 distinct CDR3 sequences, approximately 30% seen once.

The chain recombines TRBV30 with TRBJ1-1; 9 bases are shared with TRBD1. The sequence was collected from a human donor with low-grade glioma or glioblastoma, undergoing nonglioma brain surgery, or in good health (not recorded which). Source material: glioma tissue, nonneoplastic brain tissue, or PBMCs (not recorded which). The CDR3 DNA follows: TGTGCCTGGAGAAACCGGGACAGGGTTTTGAGTAGCACTGAAGCTTTCTTT. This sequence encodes CAWRNRDRVLSSTEAFF. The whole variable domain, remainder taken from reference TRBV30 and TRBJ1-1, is SQTIHQWPATLVQPVGSPLSLECTVEGTSNPNLYWYRQAAGRGLQLLFYSVGIGQISSEVPQNLSASRPQDRQFILSSKKLLLSDSGFYLCAWRNRDRVLSSTEAFFGQGTRLTVV.